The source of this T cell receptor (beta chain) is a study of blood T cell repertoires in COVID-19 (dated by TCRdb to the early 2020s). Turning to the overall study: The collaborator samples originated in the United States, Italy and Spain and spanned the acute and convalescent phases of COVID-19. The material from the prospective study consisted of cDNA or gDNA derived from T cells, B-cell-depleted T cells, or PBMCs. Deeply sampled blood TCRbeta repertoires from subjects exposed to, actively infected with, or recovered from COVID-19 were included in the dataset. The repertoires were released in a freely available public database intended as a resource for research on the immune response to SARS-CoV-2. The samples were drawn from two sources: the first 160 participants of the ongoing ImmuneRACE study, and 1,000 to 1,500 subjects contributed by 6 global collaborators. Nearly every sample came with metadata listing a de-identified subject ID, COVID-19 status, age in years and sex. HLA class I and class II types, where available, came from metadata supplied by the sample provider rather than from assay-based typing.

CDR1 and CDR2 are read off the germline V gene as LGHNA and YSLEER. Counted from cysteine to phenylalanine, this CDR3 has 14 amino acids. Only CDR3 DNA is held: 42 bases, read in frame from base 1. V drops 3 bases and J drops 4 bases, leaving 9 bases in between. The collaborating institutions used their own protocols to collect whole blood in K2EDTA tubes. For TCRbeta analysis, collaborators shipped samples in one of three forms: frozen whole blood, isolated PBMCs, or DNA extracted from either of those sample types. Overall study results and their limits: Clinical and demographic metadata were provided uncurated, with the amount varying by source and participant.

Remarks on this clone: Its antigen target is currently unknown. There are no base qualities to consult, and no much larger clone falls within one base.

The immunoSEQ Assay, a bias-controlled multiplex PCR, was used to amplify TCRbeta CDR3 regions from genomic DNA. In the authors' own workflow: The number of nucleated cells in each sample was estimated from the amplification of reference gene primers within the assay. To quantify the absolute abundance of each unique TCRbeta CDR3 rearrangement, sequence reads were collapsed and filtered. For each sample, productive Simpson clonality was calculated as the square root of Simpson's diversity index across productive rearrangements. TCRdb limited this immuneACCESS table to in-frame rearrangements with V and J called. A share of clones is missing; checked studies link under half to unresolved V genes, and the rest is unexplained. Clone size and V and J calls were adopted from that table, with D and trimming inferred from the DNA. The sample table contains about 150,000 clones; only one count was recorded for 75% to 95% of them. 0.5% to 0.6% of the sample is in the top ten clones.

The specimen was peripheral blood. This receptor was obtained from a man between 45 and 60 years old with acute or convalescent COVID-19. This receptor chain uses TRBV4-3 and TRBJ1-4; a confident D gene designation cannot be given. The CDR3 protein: CASSQRDGNEKLFF. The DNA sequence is TGCGCCAGCAGCCAGAGGGATGGTAATGAAAAACTGTTTTTT.